This TCR beta chain was sequenced during a study of shared clonotypes between healthy human individuals. Splitting the CD4+ cells yielded a CD45RA+ naive subset and a CD45RA-negative memory subset. Some clones are missing from TCRdb's copy, which holds only in-frame ones; the method was immunoSEQ multiplex PCR. Found here are a few million clones, over 85% of them singletons; the top ten hold under 0.45%. V lost 4 bases, J lost 5 bases, and 17 bases lay in between. The CDR3 has 15 residues. Germline V gene lookup returns CDR1 SGHDT and CDR2 YYEEEE. Sequences were obtained from naive CD4+ T cells from PBMCs. Regarding subset: CD45RA+ positively selected. The TCR sequence derives from a man between 18 and 29 years old in good health. Some clones in this sample may be carry-over from other donors' samples. This chain uses TRBV5-6 with TRBJ2-3; TRBD2 is a possible D gene (7 bases). The CDR3 bases are TGTGCCAGCAGCGGAGGGGGAGGGTCCATAGATACGCAGTATTTT. Residues: CASSGGGGSIDTQYF.